The rows below give T cell receptor beta chains drawn from one sample of a study of shared clonotypes between healthy human individuals. Data came from immunoSEQ multiplex PCR; TCRdb stores just in-frame clones and leaves some out. The sample records around 2,100,000 clones, approximately 95% being singletons. Material for sequencing was naive CD8+ T cells sorted from blood. Source of these receptors: a man aged 18-30 years in good health. CDR3s include the opening cysteine and the closing phenylalanine or tryptophan. The order of the fields is CDR3 length, clone size, D gene, V gene, J gene, CDR3 DNA, CDR3 protein. A D gene is named only where the DNA matches it firmly. Some rows mark clone size as missing; the rest say once, few, many or name a class of expanded clone.

12	.	.	TRBV7-9	TRBJ1-4	TGTGCCAGCAGCCTGGGGGATGAAAAACTGTTTTTT	CASSLGDEKLFF
14	.	.	TRBV6-5	TRBJ1-4	TGTGCCAGCAGAGACACGGCCGATTGGGAAAAACTGTTTTTT	CASRDTADWEKLFF
13	.	.	TRBV4-2	TRBJ2-1	TGTGCCAGCAGCCAAGTGCCAGACAATGAGCAGTTCTTC	CASSQVPDNEQFF
16	.	.	TRBV28	TRBJ1-5	TGTGCCAGCAGTTTTGGATCCAGGGAGGACAATCAGCCCCAGCATTTT	CASSFGSREDNQPQHF
14	.	.	TRBV11-1	TRBJ2-6	TGTGCCAGCAGCTTAGCTCCCGGGGCCAACGTCCTGACTTTC	CASSLAPGANVLTF
16	.	.	TRBV10-1	TRBJ2-3	TGCGCCAGCAGTGAGTCGAGTGGCTCCCTCCCAGATACGCAGTATTTT	CASSESSGSLPDTQYF
15	.	.	TRBV7-9	TRBJ2-3	TGTGCCAGCAGCTTAGGGCTTAGCGGTCTAGTTACGCAGTATTTT	CASSLGLSGLVTQYF
15	.	.	TRBV11-3	TRBJ2-5	TGTGCCAGCAGCCCAGGACTATACCTCCAAGAGACCCAGTACTTC	CASSPGLYLQETQYF
14	.	.	TRBV28	TRBJ2-3	TGTGCCAGCAGTTCCGGCGTATCACTTGATACGCAGTATTTT	CASSSGVSLDTQYF
15	.	.	TRBV27	TRBJ2-2	TGTGCCAGCAGTTTGACGGCGGGTATCACCGGGGAGCTGTTTTTT	CASSLTAGITGELFF
16	.	TRBD2	TRBV27	TRBJ2-5	TGTGCCAGCAGTTTCAGGCGCCTAGCGGGAGGCGAGACCCAGTACTTC	CASSFRRLAGGETQYF
16	.	TRBD2	TRBV28	TRBJ2-5	TGTGCCAGCAGTTTACCCGGGGAGGGGTCCCAAGAGACCCAGTACTTC	CASSLPGEGSQETQYF
11	.	.	TRBV29-1	TRBJ1-2	TGCAGCGGCGGGCAAGCGGAAGGCTACACCTTC	CSGGQAEGYTF
16	.	TRBD1	TRBV7-2	TRBJ2-5	TGTGCCAGCAGCTTAGGTGGCTGGGACAGCCAAGAGACCCAGTACTTC	CASSLGGWDSQETQYF
16	.	.	TRBV6-5	TRBJ2-2	TGTGCCAGCAGTTACCGGGGCGGACCTTACACCGGGGAGCTGTTTTTT	CASSYRGGPYTGELFF
15	.	TRBD1	TRBV10-1	TRBJ2-3	TGCGCCAGCAGTATGACAGGGATATCCCCAGATACGCAGTATTTT	CASSMTGISPDTQYF
13	.	.	TRBV28	TRBJ2-2	TGTGCCAGCACCTACGCCCCCACCGGGGAGCTGTTTTTT	CASTYAPTGELFF
15	.	TRBD2	TRBV9	TRBJ2-1	TGTGCCAGCAGCCCGACTAGCGGGAGATACAATGAGCAGTTCTTC	CASSPTSGRYNEQFF
12	once	.	TRBV5-6	TRBJ2-1	TGTGCCAGCAGCTCTGGATTCAATGAGCAGTTCTTC	CASSSGFNEQFF
13	once	.	TRBV27	TRBJ1-2	TGTGCCAGCAGTTTTGACGCTAACTATGGCTACACCTTC	CASSFDANYGYTF
15	.	.	TRBV6-5	TRBJ1-3	TGTGCCAGCAGTTACATGGGGACACCTGGAAACACCATATATTTT	CASSYMGTPGNTIYF
14	.	TRBD2	TRBV7-9	TRBJ2-7	TGTGCCAACAGCGGTTCCGGTACTAGCGGGGAGCAGTACTTC	CANSGSGTSGEQYF
14	.	.	TRBV5-4	TRBJ2-7	TGTGCCAGCAGCTTTTTGGGGAGTTCCTACGAGCAGTACTTC	CASSFLGSSYEQYF
15	.	.	TRBV7-3	TRBJ1-2	TGTGCCAGCAGCGAGGGGGAAGGTATTAACTATGGCTACACCTTC	CASSEGEGINYGYTF
18	.	.	TRBV7-2	TRBJ2-1	TGTGCCAGCAGCTTGGCGTGGAGGGCAGGTACCCCGCAGGCTGAGCAGTTCTTC	CASSLAWRAGTPQAEQFF
14	.	.	TRBV28	TRBJ1-5	TGTGCCAGCAGTTTAAGGGGGGCCGAGCAGCCCCAGCATTTT	CASSLRGAEQPQHF
15	.	.	TRBV19	TRBJ2-5	TGTGCCAGTAGTATAGAGGGCGGCCGGGAAGAGACCCAGTACTTC	CASSIEGGREETQYF
15	once	.	TRBV29-1	TRBJ1-2	TGCAGCGTTGGTAGCCAAGAACTCACTAACTATGGCTACACCTTC	CSVGSQELTNYGYTF
14	.	.	TRBV5-4	TRBJ2-7	TGTGCCAGCAGCCCAGCGTTGGGCGTTCCCGAGCAGTACTTC	CASSPALGVPEQYF
13	.	.	TRBV7-7	TRBJ1-3	TGTGCTAGCAGCGTGAGATCTGGAAACACCATATATTTT	CASSVRSGNTIYF
15	.	.	TRBV5-1	TRBJ2-2	TGCGCCAGCAGCTTGACGACACTGAACACCGGGGAGCTGTTTTTT	CASSLTTLNTGELFF
13	.	TRBD2	TRBV6-5	TRBJ2-7	TGTGCCAGCAGTCCCAACGCAGCGGGGGAGCAGTACTTC	CASSPNAAGEQYF
14	.	.	TRBV11-3	TRBJ1-1	TGTGCCAGCAGCTTAGGGGACCCGGACACTGAAGCTTTCTTT	CASSLGDPDTEAFF
15	.	.	TRBV30	TRBJ1-5	TGTGCCTGTCTCGCAGGGGAATATAGCAATCAGCCCCAGCATTTT	CACLAGEYSNQPQHF
14	.	.	TRBV2	TRBJ2-5	TGTGCCAGCAAGTCCGGGACTTCACAAGAGACCCAGTACTTC	CASKSGTSQETQYF
17	once	TRBD1	TRBV15	TRBJ1-5	TGTGCCACCAGCAGAGATCGGACAGGCGGACACAATCAGCCCCAGCATTTT	CATSRDRTGGHNQPQHF
16	.	TRBD2	TRBV6-1	TRBJ2-7	TGTGCCAGCAGTGAAGGATGGACTAGCGGGGTCTACGAGCAGTACTTC	CASSEGWTSGVYEQYF
14	once	.	TRBV5-1	TRBJ2-7	TGCGCCAGCAGCTTGGGGGATTCGCCCTACGAGCAGTACTTC	CASSLGDSPYEQYF
15	.	TRBD2	TRBV7-6	TRBJ2-7	TGTGCCAGCAGCCAGACTAGCGAAAGCTCCTACGAGCAGTACTTC	CASSQTSESSYEQYF
14	.	.	TRBV27	TRBJ2-7	TGTGCCAGCAGTTTTAGAGCAGGGGCCTACGAGCAGTACTTC	CASSFRAGAYEQYF
19	.	.	TRBV28	TRBJ1-1	TGTGCCAGCAGTTTGTCGATCCGGGACACCGAAGAGGGGGGGACTGAAGCTTTCTTT	CASSLSIRDTEEGGTEAFF
14	.	.	TRBV4-1	TRBJ1-6	TGCGCCAGCAGCCAAAATTGGCAAAAGTCACCCCTCCACTTT	CASSQNWQKSPLHF
16	.	.	TRBV11-2	TRBJ2-2	TGTGCCAGCAGGAAAATCCCAGACTCGAGCACCGGGGAGCTGTTTTTT	CASRKIPDSSTGELFF
13	.	TRBD2	TRBV30	TRBJ2-7	TGTGCCTGGAGCCAGCGGGAGAAGAACGAGCAGTACTTC	CAWSQREKNEQYF
16	.	TRBD2	TRBV10-2	TRBJ2-5	TGCGCCAGCCAATCCATACTAGCGGGAGCCCAAGAGACCCAGTACTTC	CASQSILAGAQETQYF
14	once	TRBD1	TRBV27	TRBJ1-2	TGTGCCAGCAGTCCCGGACAGGGTACAGGTGGCTACACCTTC	CASSPGQGTGGYTF
11	.	TRBD1	TRBV19	TRBJ1-2	TGTGCCAGCACAGGGGGCCACGGCTACACCTTC	CASTGGHGYTF
17	.	.	TRBV18	TRBJ2-1	TGTGCCAGCTCACCCCCTAGGACTGGACCCTGGGACAATGAGCAGTTCTTC	CASSPPRTGPWDNEQFF
14	.	.	TRBV2	TRBJ1-4	TGTGCCAGCAGTCCAGAGGGCCGTCCGGAAAAACTGTTTTTT	CASSPEGRPEKLFF
17	.	.	TRBV13	TRBJ2-3	TGTGCCAGCAGCTTAGGCCTTACATCTAGCGGCACAGATACGCAGTATTTT	CASSLGLTSSGTDTQYF
13	.	.	TRBV27	TRBJ1-3	TGTGCCAGCAGTTTCGGACAGGGAAACACCATATATTTT	CASSFGQGNTIYF
15	.	TRBD2	TRBV9	TRBJ2-5	TGTGCCAGCAGCATATCCAGCGGGGGGCCAGAGACCCAGTACTTC	CASSISSGGPETQYF
15	.	TRBD1	TRBV19	TRBJ1-5	TGTGCCAGTAGCGAGGACAGGGAAGGCAATCAGCCCCAGCATTTT	CASSEDREGNQPQHF
17	.	TRBD2	TRBV27	TRBJ2-1	TGTGCCAGCAGCCGTACCCAAACTAGCGGGTATTACAATGAGCAGTTCTTC	CASSRTQTSGYYNEQFF
16	.	TRBD1	TRBV4-1	TRBJ1-6	TGCGCCAGCAGCCAAGTAGGAGGACAGGGTGATTCACCCCTCCACTTT	CASSQVGGQGDSPLHF
14	.	.	TRBV6-6	TRBJ2-2	TGTGCCAGCAGTTACTTGGATCCCCCCGGGGAGCTGTTTTTT	CASSYLDPPGELFF
13	.	TRBD1	TRBV13	TRBJ2-7	TGTGCCAGCACGACAGGGGTGTCCCACGAGCAGTACTTC	CASTTGVSHEQYF
15	.	.	TRBV18	TRBJ2-7	TGTGCCAGCTCGTCGGTCAGGGTGACTCTCGGCGAGCAGTACTTC	CASSSVRVTLGEQYF
15	.	.	TRBV4-1	TRBJ1-5	TGCGCCAGCAGCCAGGGTGTTCTATCCGGGCAGCCCCAGCATTTT	CASSQGVLSGQPQHF